The entry below gives a single TCR beta chain sequence along with its context. Its antigen is not known. At one of its ends the junction is not consistent with the germline gene, which may arise from a read error. This entry belongs to a study of cytomegalovirus exposure and HLA in healthy donors. Primers included in the PCR were 60 Vbeta and 13 Jbeta primers. Produced via immunoSEQ multiplex PCR; TCRdb's table is partial and in-frame only. The data show about 140,000 clones, with nearly 80% seen just once and approximately 15% held by the top ten. Study-level results: The study flagged approximately 180 TCR beta chains as cytomegalovirus-associated.

Germline-derived CDR1 and CDR2 are MDHEN and SYDVKM. This CDR3 has 16 residues. This receptor was obtained from a woman between 35 and 50 years old in good health and CMV-seronegative. The rearrangement uses TRBV28 and TRBJ1-5; 7 nucleotides line up with TRBD1. The sample taken for sequencing was PBMCs. The CDR3 nucleotides read TGTGCCAGCAGTACTAGACAGGGCTCGAGCAATCGGCCCCAGCATTTT. Its protein product is CASSTRQGSSNRPQHF.